The next 7 T cell receptor beta chains were all read from a single sample in a study of blood T cell repertoires in COVID-19. Sequencing was performed with immunoSEQ multiplex PCR; in TCRdb, only in-frame clones are kept and a portion is missing. Found here are 200,000 to 300,000 clones, around 81% of them singletons; the top ten hold 7.5% to 8%. Sequenced sample: peripheral blood. The receptors were gathered from a woman over 75 with COVID-19, enrolled during active disease.

The V gene is TRBV19, the J gene TRBJ2-1, with D maybe TRBD2 (5 bases). This CDR3 has 14 amino acids. The V end was cut by 7 bases, the J end by 7 bases, with 17 bases between. Per the germline V gene, CDR1 is LNHDA and CDR2 is SQIVND (reference sequence). CDR3 nucleotides: TGTGCCAGTAACCTGGTCGGGATTGGGAATGAGCAGTTCTTC. It is translated as CASNLVGIGNEQFF.

This clone has a single count. This sequence joins TRBV28 and TRBJ2-7; 9 nucleotides line up with TRBD1. CDR1 MDHEN and CDR2 SYDVKM come from the germline V gene. The CDR3 length is 15 residues. Losses at the gene ends were 6 bases for V and 6 bases for J; bases not matched to a gene: 12. The CDR3 region has the DNA TGTGCCAGCAGCCCCCAGGGGACAGGGTCTGGCGAGCAGTACTTC. Translation gives CASSPQGTGSGEQYF.

The table lists this clone with a count of one. The rearrangement uses TRBV19 and TRBJ1-1, with a possible D match to TRBD1 (5 bases). Trimming took 6 bases from V and 1 from J, leaving 15 bases between them. Looked up from germline, CDR1 is LNHDA and CDR2 is SQIVND (reference sequence). This CDR3 has 15 residues. CDR3 coding DNA: TGTGCCAGTAGGGTTGGGGGGACCCGGAACACTGAAGCTTTCTTT. Its protein is CASRVGGTRNTEAFF.

The rearrangement uses TRBV2 and TRBJ1-1; a weak D match, TRBD1 (6 bases). Per the germline V gene, CDR1 is SNHLY and CDR2 is FYNNEI. V was trimmed by 6 bases and J by 4 bases, leaving 18 bases between them. The CDR3 totals 15 residues. CDR3 sequence reads: CASRAGGQRSTEAFF. The CDR3 DNA is TGTGCCAGCAGAGCGGGGGGGCAACGTAGCACTGAAGCTTTCTTT.

The CDR3 DNA follows: TGCGCCAGCAGCCCCACTGGGCAGCCCGCAACTAATGAAAAACTGTTTTTT. Its translation: CASSPTGQPATNEKLFF. The chain combines TRBV5-1 with TRBJ1-4, with D unresolved. V was cut by 4 bases and J by 0 bases, with 16 bases left in between. The CDR3 totals 17 residues. Germline CDR1 SGHRS, CDR2 YFSETQ.

J is TRBJ2-5 and V is TRBV7-9, with D possibly TRBD2 on 6 matching bases. The germline V gene has CDR1 SEHNR and CDR2 FQNEAQ (reference sequence). The CDR3 sequence is 16 residues long. The ends were cut back, 1 base at V and 5 bases at J, with 17 bases in the middle. The CDR3 DNA reads as TGTGCCAGCAGCTTAGTTTTGATCGGCGCGGGGGAGACCCAGTACTTC. Encoded protein: CASSLVLIGAGETQYF.

The rearrangement links TRBV28 to TRBJ1-2; TRBD1 aligns across 7 bases. Germline values: CDR1 MDHEN, CDR2 SYDVKM. Trimming at V came to 4 bases and at J to 8 bases, leaving 10 bases not matched to a gene. The CDR3 totals 14 residues. The CDR3 nucleotides read TGTGCCAGCAGTTACGGACAGGAACTGGTCGGCTACACCTTC. Its protein product is CASSYGQELVGYTF.